The 9 T cell receptor beta chains below come from one sample, sequenced in a study of T cell clonality in common variable immunodeficiency. Produced via immunoSEQ multiplex PCR; TCRdb's table is partial and in-frame only. Listed for the sample are tens of thousands of clones, none seen a single time. The source material was peripheral blood mononuclear cells. Receptors originate from a person aged 18 to 69 in good health.

In this sample, this clone turned up a few times. The sequence runs out 3 residues before the end of the CDR3; the remainder is reconstructed from the germline J gene. The chain has TRBV2 and TRBJ1-4, with D possibly matching TRBD1 (6 bases). The germline CDR1 and CDR2 sequences are SNHLY and FYNNEI. Trimming pared 5 bases from V and 6 bases from J, leaving 13 bases between. The CDR3 consists of 14 residues. This CDR3 reads CASSRDNGHEKLFF. Partial CDR3 DNA: TGTGCCAGCAGTCGGGACAACGGCCATGAAAAA.

This clone was observed many times. The CDR3 is cut off 3 residues early in the read; its end comes from the germline J gene. V is TRBV5-4 and J is TRBJ1-4; D is undetermined. CDR1 and CDR2 (germline): SGHNT, YYREEE (reference sequence). The CDR3 spans 15 residues. Trimming cost V 4 bases and J 0 bases, with 10 bases left between them. This CDR3 reads CASSAADATNEKLFF. CDR3 bases read: TGTGCCAGCAGCGCTGCAGATGCAACTAATGAAAAA. Full variable domain (remainder filled in from reference TRBV5-4 and TRBJ1-4): ETGVTQSPTHLIKTRGQQVTLRCSSQSGHNTVSWYQQALGQGPQFIFQYYREEENGRGNFPPRFSGLQFPNYSSELNVNALELDDSALYLCASSAADATNEKLFFGSGTQLSVL.

As to this clone: The CDR3 end lies 3 residues beyond the end of the read and is filled in from the germline J gene. The chain is built from TRBV19 and TRBJ1-2; D might be TRBD1 (5 bases). The CDR3 extends over 13 amino acids. Looked up from germline, CDR1 is LNHDA and CDR2 is SQIVND (reference sequence). The sequenced part of the CDR3 DNA is TGTGCCAGTAGTGGGACTAGCGGAAACGAC. Translated: CASSGTSGND. The complete CDR3 protein is CASSGTSGNDYTF.

In this sample, this clone turned up many times. The CDR3 end is not reached by the read, which stops 3 residues before it; the germline J gene fills it in. V usage is TRBV5-1 and J usage is TRBJ2-3; 7 nucleotides match TRBD2. The CDR3 spans 15 residues. Germline V lookup: CDR1 SGHRS, CDR2 YFSETQ. The CDR3 protein is CASSPTSPVQETQYF. The part of the CDR3 DNA that was read is TGCGCCAGTTCGCCGACTAGCCCCGTTCAAGAGACG.

There are many counts of this clone. The sequence runs out 3 residues before the end of the CDR3; the remainder is reconstructed from the germline J gene. The V call is TRBV5-1, the J call TRBJ2-7; 9 bases are a match to TRBD1. The germline gives CDR1 SGHRS, CDR2 YFSETQ. V lost 3 bases, J lost 2 bases, and 9 bases stayed unmatched. The CDR3 is 16 residues long. The DNA read from the CDR3 is TGCGCCAGCAGCTACGATCCGGGACAGGGAGCCTACGAG. Translation: CASSYDPGQGAYE. The CDR3 in full is CASSYDPGQGAYEQYF.

This clone was detected many times. From the germline J gene comes the end of the CDR3, since the read stops 3 residues before it. The chain has TRBV7-3 and TRBJ2-3; D is ambiguous. V was clipped by 2 bases and J by 2 bases, with 8 bases between them. Germline V gene sequence: CDR1 SGHTA, CDR2 FQGTGA. CDR3 length: 14 residues. CDR3 sequence reads: CASSLYADTDTQYF. The sequenced part of the CDR3 DNA is TGTGCCAGCAGCTTATATGCGGACACAGATACG. Variable domain in full (rest from reference TRBV7-3 and TRBJ2-3): GAGVSQTPSNKVTEKGKYVELRCDPISGHTALYWYRQSLGQGPEFLIYFQGTGAADDSGLPNDRFFAVRPEGSVSTLKIQRTERGDSAVYLCASSLYADTDTQYFGPGTRLTVL.

This clone was recorded many times. With the read ending 3 residues before the CDR3 end, the germline J gene is used to fill in that end. The J gene is TRBJ2-7, the V gene TRBV7-2, with 10 bases matching TRBD2. Germline V gives CDR1 SGHTA, CDR2 FQGNSA. This CDR3 comprises 14 residues. The trim removed 5 bases at V and 2 bases at J, leaving 3 bases unmatched. The DNA read from the CDR3 is TGTGCCAGCAGCCAAGGACTAGCGGCCTACGAG. Amino acids: CASSQGLAAYE. The whole CDR3 sequence reads CASSQGLAAYEQYF.

At least ten counts were recorded for this clone. The read halts 3 residues ahead of the CDR3 end, with the missing end drawn from the germline J gene. The chain combines TRBV6-1 with TRBJ1-3; D remains unclear. Trimming pared 2 bases from V and 0 bases from J, leaving 17 bases between. The V gene's germline CDR1 is MNHNS and CDR2 SASEGT. The CDR3 spans 18 residues. Incomplete CDR3 DNA: TGTGCCAGCAGTGAAATAAGGGCGGGCCCCGTCTCTGGAAACACC. Its protein is CASSEIRAGPVSGNT. The full CDR3 protein is CASSEIRAGPVSGNTIYF.

On this clone: The CDR3 is cut off 3 residues early in the read; its end comes from the germline J gene. The V call is TRBV5-1, the J call TRBJ1-2; 7 nucleotides line up with TRBD1. CDR1 and CDR2 from the germline V gene are SGHRS and YFSETQ. The CDR3 runs 15 residues. V shed 4 bases, J shed 0 bases, and the junction held 6 bases outside the gene matches. CDR3 bases read: TGCGCCAGCAGCCGGGGACAGAACTCTAACTATGGC. Its translation is CASSRGQNSNYG. The CDR3 reads in full as CASSRGQNSNYGYTF.